Listed below are T cell receptor beta chains from one sample, sequenced in a study of cytomegalovirus exposure and HLA in healthy donors. Method: immunoSEQ multiplex PCR; TCRdb's copy keeps in-frame clones and lacks some. This sample has just under 45,000 clones, with roughly 51% found just once. Material: PBMCs. The receptors stem from a man aged 55 to 69 in good health and CMV-seronegative. The CDR3 runs from the conserved cysteine through the conserved F or W. D genes are given only for firm matches. Where a row states a size, it is once, few, many or the class of an expanded clone; other rows omit it.

j_gene,abundance,d_gene,v_gene,CDR3aa,CDR3nt
TRBJ2-1,few,TRBD2,TRBV6-6,CASRTSGNSYNEQFF,TGTGCCAGCAGGACTAGCGGGAACTCCTACAATGAGCAGTTCTTC
TRBJ1-3,once,NA,TRBV29-1,CSVASGNTIYF,TGCAGCGTCGCCAGTGGAAACACCATATATTTT
TRBJ1-6,few,NA,TRBV6-1,CASSGLDNSPLHF,TGTGCCAGCAGTGGATTAGATAATTCACCCCTCCACTTT
TRBJ1-3,few,TRBD1,TRBV5-1,CAGTGHRTGNTIYF,TGCGCCGGGACAGGACACCGCACTGGAAACACCATATATTTT
TRBJ1-4,NA,TRBD1,TRBV5-1,CASSLGQGYEKLFF,TGCGCCAGCAGCTTGGGACAGGGATATGAAAAACTGTTTTTT
TRBJ1-4,NA,NA,TRBV4-1,CASSQVEGSKEKLFF,TGCGCCAGCAGCCAAGTGGAGGGGAGTAAGGAAAAACTGTTTTTT
TRBJ2-7,NA,NA,TRBV5-1,CASSLDPGSYEQYF,TGCGCCAGCAGCTTGGACCCAGGGTCCTACGAGCAGTACTTC
TRBJ2-6,NA,TRBD1,TRBV30,CAWNYPTDRTPGANVLTF,TGTGCCTGGAATTACCCCACGGACAGGACCCCTGGGGCCAACGTCCTGACTTTC
TRBJ2-7,once,TRBD1,TRBV5-1,CASSSRDRAYEQYF,TGCGCCAGCAGCTCCCGGGACAGGGCCTACGAGCAGTACTTC
TRBJ2-5,once,NA,TRBV10-3,CAISDLETQYF,TGTGCCATCAGTGATCTAGAGACCCAGTACTTC
TRBJ2-3,NA,TRBD2,TRBV28,CASSFSSGMNTQYF,TGTGCCAGCAGTTTTAGTAGCGGGATGAATACGCAGTATTTT
TRBJ1-3,few,NA,TRBV2,CASRIGEVDGNTIYF,TGTGCCAGCAGAATCGGGGAGGTGGATGGAAACACCATATATTTT
TRBJ1-2,NA,TRBD1,TRBV15,CATSSGTGGPPGYGYTF,TGTGCCACCAGCAGCGGGACAGGGGGCCCCCCCGGCTACGGCTACACCTTC
TRBJ2-1,NA,TRBD2,TRBV7-2,CASSLILAGDNEQFF,TGTGCCAGCAGCTTAATACTAGCGGGAGACAATGAGCAGTTCTTC
TRBJ1-2,few,NA,TRBV5-4,CASSLGSRGAKGYTF,TGTGCCAGCAGCTTGGGTTCAAGGGGCGCCAAGGGCTACACCTTC
TRBJ1-5,NA,TRBD1,TRBV9,CASSPTGGSNQPQHF,TGTGCCAGCAGCCCGACAGGGGGGAGCAATCAGCCCCAGCATTTT
TRBJ2-1,few,TRBD2,TRBV7-2,CASKGGGSSYNEQFF,TGTGCCAGCAAAGGCGGGGGGTCCTCCTACAATGAGCAGTTCTTC
TRBJ2-6,NA,TRBD1,TRBV4-1,CASSHPDRGVGANVLTF,TGCGCCAGCAGCCACCCGGACAGGGGAGTTGGGGCCAACGTCCTGACTTTC
TRBJ1-4,NA,NA,TRBV6-5,CASSYSIKGEWEKLFF,TGTGCCAGCAGTTACTCGATAAAAGGGGAATGGGAAAAACTGTTTTTT
TRBJ2-7,few,TRBD2,TRBV2,CASSEEYGRAYEQYF,TGTGCCAGCAGTGAAGAATACGGGAGGGCCTACGAGCAGTACTTC
TRBJ1-5,NA,NA,TRBV19,CASNGLNQPQHF,TGTGCCAGTAATGGGCTCAATCAGCCCCAGCATTTT
TRBJ2-7,few,TRBD2,TRBV6-5,CASRESGDLYEQYF,TGTGCCAGCAGAGAAAGCGGGGACCTCTACGAGCAGTACTTC
TRBJ1-2,NA,TRBD1,TRBV6-6,CASSSGTGIWDYTF,TGTGCCAGCAGTTCGGGGACAGGGATTTGGGACTACACCTTC
TRBJ2-5,NA,TRBD1,TRBV5-1,CASSSGQGARETQYF,TGCGCCAGCAGCTCGGGACAGGGGGCTCGGGAGACCCAGTACTTC
TRBJ2-1,few,TRBD2,TRBV6-1,CASSLRTSGSNEQFF,TGTGCCAGCAGTTTAAGGACTAGCGGGAGTAATGAGCAGTTCTTC
TRBJ2-3,NA,TRBD2,TRBV13,CASSLVGLAGATDTQYF,TGTGCCAGCAGCTTAGTCGGCCTAGCGGGAGCCACAGATACGCAGTATTTT
TRBJ1-2,NA,TRBD1,TRBV30,CAWIHRDRDIHGYTF,TGTGCCTGGATCCACCGGGACAGGGATATCCATGGCTACACCTTC
TRBJ1-1,NA,NA,TRBV28,CASSTLQGIKTEAFF,TGTGCCAGCAGTACCCTACAGGGCATTAAGACTGAAGCTTTCTTT
TRBJ2-7,NA,NA,TRBV6-5,CASSPAGRDYEQYF,TGTGCCAGCAGCCCCGCCGGCAGGGATTACGAGCAGTACTTC
TRBJ2-5,few,TRBD2,TRBV5-4,CASSLPGLARETQYF,TGTGCCAGCAGCTTGCCGGGACTAGCGAGAGAGACCCAGTACTTC
TRBJ1-2,NA,NA,TRBV29-1,CSVASMSVAGYTF,TGCAGCGTTGCCTCCATGTCCGTGGCTGGCTACACCTTC
TRBJ2-7,NA,TRBD1,TRBV7-8,CASSPTGRLNEQYF,TGTGCCAGCAGCCCGACAGGGAGATTAAACGAGCAGTACTTC
TRBJ2-7,NA,NA,TRBV20-1,CSALLEREQYF,TGCAGTGCTCTTCTAGAGCGCGAGCAGTACTTC
TRBJ2-3,few,NA,TRBV5-1,CASSLLQNSDTQYF,TGCGCCAGCAGCCTCCTACAGAACTCAGATACGCAGTATTTT
TRBJ1-5,NA,NA,TRBV28,CASSFLNQPQHF,TGTGCCAGCAGTTTTCTTAATCAGCCCCAGCATTTT
TRBJ1-1,few,NA,TRBV27,CASSLWGTSSTEAFF,TGTGCCAGCAGTTTATGGGGCACTTCGAGCACTGAAGCTTTCTTT
TRBJ2-3,NA,NA,TRBV6-1,CASSESGEADTQYF,TGTGCCAGCAGTGAATCCGGTGAGGCAGATACGCAGTATTTT
TRBJ2-3,NA,TRBD2,TRBV5-4,CASSWGGLAASTDTQYF,TGTGCCAGCAGCTGGGGGGGACTAGCGGCTAGCACAGATACGCAGTATTTT
TRBJ2-3,few,NA,TRBV10-1,CASSNRLGNTDTQYF,TGCGCCAGCAGTAACCGACTAGGGAACACAGATACGCAGTATTTT
TRBJ1-2,NA,TRBD1,TRBV5-1,CASSLGQGDYGYTF,TGCGCCAGCAGCTTGGGACAGGGTGACTATGGCTACACCTTC
TRBJ2-1,NA,TRBD2,TRBV6-4,CASSDSMGRGDQQFF,TGTGCCAGCAGTGACTCGATGGGCCGGGGGGACCAGCAGTTCTTC
TRBJ2-7,NA,TRBD1,TRBV5-6,CASSETGAYEQYF,TGTGCCAGCAGCGAAACAGGGGCCTACGAGCAGTACTTC
TRBJ1-5,NA,NA,TRBV2,CASGLAGSNQPQHF,TGTGCCAGCGGACTAGCGGGAAGCAATCAGCCCCAGCATTTT
TRBJ2-7,NA,TRBD2,TRBV7-2,CASRVSGSRLYEQYF,TGTGCCAGCAGGGTCAGCGGGAGCCGTCTTTACGAGCAGTACTTC
TRBJ2-7,NA,TRBD1,TRBV7-8,CASSRTGGSYEQYF,TGTGCCAGCAGCCGGACAGGTGGCTCCTACGAGCAGTACTTC
TRBJ1-2,NA,TRBD1,TRBV30,CVAWARGHSYTF,TGTGTCGCCTGGGCCAGGGGGCACAGCTACACCTTC
TRBJ1-1,NA,TRBD1,TRBV2,CASSGDGQVIKMNTEAFF,TGTGCCAGCAGTGGGGACGGACAGGTAATCAAGATGAACACTGAAGCTTTCTTT
TRBJ1-2,few,NA,TRBV7-5,CVRSLKPGRGYTF,TGTGTCAGAAGCTTAAAGCCGGGGAGAGGCTACACCTTC
TRBJ2-7,NA,NA,TRBV14,CASSQDLGRVDGEQYF,TGTGCCAGCAGCCAAGATCTCGGGCGGGTCGACGGCGAGCAGTACTTC
TRBJ1-4,medium-sized,NA,TRBV30,CAWSVATHVGATNEKLFF,TGTGCCTGGAGTGTTGCCACCCACGTCGGAGCGACTAATGAAAAACTGTTTTTT
TRBJ2-1,NA,NA,TRBV5-1,CASSLEPSKNEQFF,TGCGCCAGCAGCTTGGAACCTAGCAAGAATGAGCAGTTCTTC
TRBJ2-1,NA,NA,TRBV15,CATSRGTTQEQFF,TGTGCCACCAGCAGAGGGACTACCCAAGAGCAGTTCTTC
TRBJ1-1,NA,NA,TRBV7-8,CASSLAGEAFF,TGTGCCAGCAGCTTAGCCGGTGAAGCTTTCTTT
TRBJ1-1,NA,TRBD1,TRBV19,CASSLGQVRTEAFF,TGTGCCAGTAGTCTCGGACAGGTAAGGACTGAAGCTTTCTTT
TRBJ1-5,NA,TRBD1,TRBV27,CASSDRGNQPQHF,TGTGCCAGCAGTGACAGGGGGAATCAGCCCCAGCATTTT
TRBJ2-1,NA,NA,TRBV7-6,CASSLVSGGSYNEQFF,TGTGCCAGCAGCTTAGTTAGCGGAGGGTCCTACAATGAGCAGTTCTTC
TRBJ2-3,few,TRBD1,TRBV7-2,CASSAGQGTDTQYF,TGTGCCAGCAGCGCGGGACAGGGCACAGATACGCAGTATTTT
TRBJ1-5,once,TRBD1,TRBV30,CAWSGGQRDQPQHF,TGTGCCTGGAGTGGGGGACAGAGAGATCAGCCCCAGCATTTT
TRBJ2-7,few,NA,TRBV7-9,CASSLGAGYYEQYF,TGTGCCAGCAGCTTAGGAGCAGGGTACTACGAGCAGTACTTC
TRBJ2-1,few,TRBD2,TRBV2,CASSLGLAGLNYNEQFF,TGTGCCAGCAGTTTAGGACTAGCGGGATTAAACTACAATGAGCAGTTCTTC